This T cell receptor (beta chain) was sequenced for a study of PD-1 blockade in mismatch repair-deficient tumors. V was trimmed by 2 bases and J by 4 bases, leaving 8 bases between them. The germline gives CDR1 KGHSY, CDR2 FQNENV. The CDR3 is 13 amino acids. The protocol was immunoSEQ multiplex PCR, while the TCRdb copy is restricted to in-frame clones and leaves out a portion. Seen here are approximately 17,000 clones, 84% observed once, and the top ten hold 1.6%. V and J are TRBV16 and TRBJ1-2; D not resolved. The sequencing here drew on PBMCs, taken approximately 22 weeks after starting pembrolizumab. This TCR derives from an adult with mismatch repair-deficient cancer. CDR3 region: CASSQGPGYGYTF. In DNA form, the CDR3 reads TGTGCCAGCAGCCAAGGGCCAGGCTATGGCTACACCTTC.